This record concerns one TCR beta chain sequence. The antigen remains undetermined. Healthy Russian Caucasian donors spanned ages about 6 to 100 years. Trimming left V 5 bases short and J 5 bases short, with 12 bases between. The CDR3 consists of 13 residues. The data are from a study of blood T cells in healthy people across ages. Study-level findings and limits: With unsorted PBMCs, a conclusive comparison of naive versus antigen-experienced cells was not possible.

A second PCR of 7 to 11 cycles used a sample-barcoded 5' primer and a J-beta primer mix. Carrying 12 random nucleotides, a template-switch adaptor labeled each individual cDNA molecule. TCRdb independently ran MiXCR on the 5' RACE reads; one entry per CDR3 protein. The sample records roughly 1.5 million distinct CDR3 sequences, roughly 43% being singletons. Sequenced: blood. This receptor was taken from a woman under 30 in good health. The chain carries TRBV12-3 or TRBV12-4 and TRBJ1-1; D may be TRBD1 (5 bases). CDR3 in DNA: TGTGCCAGCAGTGTACTCAGGGAAACTGAAGCTTTCTTT. It yields the protein CASSVLRETEAFF.